This entry describes one TCR beta chain. Its matching antigen is unknown. Germline V gives CDR1 MGHRA, CDR2 YSYEKL. Trimming took off 6 bases at V and 5 bases at J, with 9 bases between the two ends. The CDR3 covers 12 residues. Profiled with immunoSEQ multiplex PCR; TCRdb holds only in-frame clones, not every one. Counted here are several thousand clones, 85% occurring once; the ten biggest clones make up around a tenth. Either synchronous oligometastatic disease or delayed solitary brain metastasis recurrence led to resection. Exclusion applied to any patient with a history of multiple malignancies. These data belong to a study of T cells in lung cancer brain metastases. Study findings and constraints: Few clones were shared between paired lesions (mean Morisita around 0.21); most were lesion-specific.

This TCR was recovered from a woman aged 45-60 years with non-small cell lung cancer that had spread to the brain. This chain connects TRBV4-1 to TRBJ2-3, with D perhaps assigned TRBD1 or TRBD2 (5 bases each). The specimen was tumor tissue from a brain metastasis. CDR3 protein: CASRGTGDTQYF. Written as DNA, the CDR3 is TGCGCCAGCAGAGGGACGGGAGATACGCAGTATTTT.